This T cell receptor beta chain emerged from a study of blood T cell repertoires in COVID-19. Study at large: T cells, B-cell-depleted T cells, or PBMCs supplied cDNA or gDNA.

V shed 9 bases, J shed 1 base, and the junction held 4 bases outside the gene matches. The CDR3 covers 14 residues. Germline CDR1 is SGHRS and CDR2 is YFSETQ. The sample holds one count of this clone. Study members were between about 18 and 95 years old and lived in around 24 US regions. Allocation to cohorts depended on clinical history reported by the participants. Authors' processing steps: Amplification with reference gene primers provided the estimates of nucleated cell counts. Using immunoSEQ multiplex PCR, the repertoire was profiled, and TCRdb retains in-frame clones only, with some absent. V, J and clone size are taken as reported in that table, and D and trimming were inferred from the DNA itself. The sample shows approximately 240,000 clones, about four fifths of them seen only once.

The clonotype comes from a woman aged 40 to 49 with acute COVID-19. The specimen sequenced was PBMCs or T cells enriched from blood (not recorded which). The chain combines TRBV5-1 with TRBJ2-3, with 11 bases lining up with TRBD2. Here the CDR3 reads CATSTSGGTDTQYF. For the CDR3, the DNA is TGCGCCACCTCGACTAGCGGGGGCACAGATACGCAGTATTTT.